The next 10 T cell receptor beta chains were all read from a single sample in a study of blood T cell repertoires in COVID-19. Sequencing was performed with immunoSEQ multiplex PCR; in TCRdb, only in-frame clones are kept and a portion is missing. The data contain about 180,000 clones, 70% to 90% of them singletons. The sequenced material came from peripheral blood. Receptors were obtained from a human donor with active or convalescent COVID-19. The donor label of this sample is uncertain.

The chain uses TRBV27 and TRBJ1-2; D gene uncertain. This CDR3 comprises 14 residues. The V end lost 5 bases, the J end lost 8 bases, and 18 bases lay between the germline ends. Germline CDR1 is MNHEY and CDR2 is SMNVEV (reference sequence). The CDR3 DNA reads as TGTGCCAGCAGTGCCTTAAGCGTACCGAAAGGCTACACCTTC. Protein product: CASSALSVPKGYTF.

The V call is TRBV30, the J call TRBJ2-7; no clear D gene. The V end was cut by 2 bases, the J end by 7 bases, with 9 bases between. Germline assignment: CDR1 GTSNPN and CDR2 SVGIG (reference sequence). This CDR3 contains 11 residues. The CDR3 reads CAWSREIEQYF. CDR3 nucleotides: TGTGCCTGGAGTCGCGAGATAGAGCAGTACTTC.

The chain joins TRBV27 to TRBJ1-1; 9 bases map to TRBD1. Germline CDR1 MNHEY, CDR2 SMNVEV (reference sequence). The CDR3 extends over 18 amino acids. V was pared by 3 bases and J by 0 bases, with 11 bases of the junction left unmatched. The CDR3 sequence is CASSFSKPWTGVNTEAFF. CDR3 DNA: TGTGCCAGCAGTTTTTCGAAACCGTGGACAGGGGTGAACACTGAAGCTTTCTTT.

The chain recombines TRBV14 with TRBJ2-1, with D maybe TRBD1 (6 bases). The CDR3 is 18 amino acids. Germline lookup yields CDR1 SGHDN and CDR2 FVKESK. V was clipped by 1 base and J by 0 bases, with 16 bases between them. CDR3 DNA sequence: TGTGCCAGCAGCCAAGGAGCTTGGACAGAGGACTCCTACAATGAGCAGTTCTTC. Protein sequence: CASSQGAWTEDSYNEQFF.

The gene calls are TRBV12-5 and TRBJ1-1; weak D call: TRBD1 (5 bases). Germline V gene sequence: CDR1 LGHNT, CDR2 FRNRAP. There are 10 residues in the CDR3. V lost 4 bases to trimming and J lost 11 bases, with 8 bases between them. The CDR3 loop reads CASGSAGAFF. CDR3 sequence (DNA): TGTGCTAGTGGTTCGGCAGGGGCTTTCTTT.

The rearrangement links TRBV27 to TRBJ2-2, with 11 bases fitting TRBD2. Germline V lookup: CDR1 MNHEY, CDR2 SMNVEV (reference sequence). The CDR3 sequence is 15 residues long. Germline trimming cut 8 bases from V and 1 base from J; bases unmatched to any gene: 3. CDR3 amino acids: CASGTSGRNTGELFF. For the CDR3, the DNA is TGTGCCAGCGGAACTAGCGGGAGGAACACCGGGGAGCTGTTTTTT.

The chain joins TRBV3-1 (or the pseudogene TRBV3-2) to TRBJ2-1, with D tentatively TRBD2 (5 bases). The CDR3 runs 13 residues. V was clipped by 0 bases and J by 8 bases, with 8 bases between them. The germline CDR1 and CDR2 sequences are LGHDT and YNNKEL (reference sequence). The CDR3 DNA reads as TGTGCCAGCAGCCAAGAGTTGCGGGATGAGCAGTTCTTC. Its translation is CASSQELRDEQFF.

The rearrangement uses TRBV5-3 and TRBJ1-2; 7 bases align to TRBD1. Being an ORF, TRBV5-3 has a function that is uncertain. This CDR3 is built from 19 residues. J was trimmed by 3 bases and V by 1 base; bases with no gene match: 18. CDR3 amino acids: CARSLSMPNRGKDYYGYTF. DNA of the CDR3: TGTGCCAGAAGCTTGTCTATGCCAAACAGGGGTAAGGATTACTATGGCTACACCTTC.

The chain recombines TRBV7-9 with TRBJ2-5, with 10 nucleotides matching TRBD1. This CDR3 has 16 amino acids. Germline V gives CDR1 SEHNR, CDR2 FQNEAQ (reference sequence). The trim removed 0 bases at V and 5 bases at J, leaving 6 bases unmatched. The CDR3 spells CASSLARTGGFETQYF. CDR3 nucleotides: TGTGCCAGCAGCTTAGCGAGGACAGGGGGGTTCGAGACCCAGTACTTC.

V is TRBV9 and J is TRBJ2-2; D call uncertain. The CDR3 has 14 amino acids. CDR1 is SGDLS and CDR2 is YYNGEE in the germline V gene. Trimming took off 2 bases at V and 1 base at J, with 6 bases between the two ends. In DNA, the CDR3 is TGTGCCAGCAGCGTGTTTCAGAACACCGGGGAGCTGTTTTTT. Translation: CASSVFQNTGELFF.